This passage covers 8 T cell receptor beta chains from one sample sequenced in a study of blood T cell repertoires in COVID-19. The method was immunoSEQ multiplex PCR; TCRdb's version includes in-frame clones alone and lacks a portion of them. This sample has some 670,000 clones, with around 90% found just once. Sample: peripheral blood. Receptors originate from a woman between 18 and 30 years old with acute or convalescent COVID-19.

The rearrangement links TRBV14 to TRBJ2-1; no clear D. Germline assignment: CDR1 SGHDN and CDR2 FVKESK. V was pared by 2 bases and J by 2 bases, with 13 bases between. The CDR3 sequence is 16 residues long. DNA for the CDR3: TGTGCCAGCAGCCAACCTGGGCATCCAGCCTACAATGAGCAGTTCTTC. It specifies CASSQPGHPAYNEQFF.

V usage is TRBV5-1 and J usage is TRBJ2-7; weak D call: TRBD1 (6 bases). The CDR3 contains 15 residues. CDR1 and CDR2 (germline): SGHRS, YFSETQ. The V end lost 1 base, the J end lost 2 bases, and 13 bases lay between the germline ends. The chain's CDR3 is CASSLLGGSPYEQYF. The CDR3, as DNA: TGCGCCAGCAGCTTGCTAGGGGGAAGCCCCTACGAGCAGTACTTC.

V is TRBV5-3 and J is TRBJ1-5; D perhaps matches TRBD1 (5 bases). TRBV5-3 is treated as an ORF (open reading frame) with a function not yet certain. The CDR3 contains 17 residues. The ends were cut back, 10 bases at V and 0 bases at J, with 23 bases in the middle. The CDR3 coding sequence is TGTGCCTGCACGCTGGGACTCTGTGCTGTTAGCAATCAGCCCCAGCATTTT. Its translation: CACTLGLCAVSNQPQHF.

This clone was counted a single time. CDR3 sequence: CASSSQYTDTQYF. The CDR3 DNA follows: TGTGCCAGCAGCTCCCAGTACACAGATACGCAGTATTTT. J is TRBJ2-3 and V is TRBV7-3; no clear D. The germline V gene has CDR1 SGHTA and CDR2 FQGTGA. The CDR3 runs to 13 residues. The V and J ends lost 4 bases and 2 bases respectively, with 7 bases between them.

The chain joins TRBV5-8 to TRBJ1-5, with D unclear. CDR3 length equals 16 residues. V shed 0 bases and J shed 1 base, with 11 bases lying between them. Germline CDR1 reads SGHTS; CDR2 reads YDEGEE. CDR3 bases: TGTGCCAGCAGCTTGGCTAAGGAGCAGAGCAATCAGCCCCAGCATTTT. It codes for CASSLAKEQSNQPQHF.

The chain has TRBV9 and TRBJ1-6, with 8 bases fitting TRBD1. V lost 4 bases and J lost 9; bases outside the gene matches: 12. Germline assignment: CDR1 SGDLS and CDR2 YYNGEE. This CDR3 has 16 residues. CDR3 sequence reads: CASSKGQGVSISPLHF. CDR3 bases: TGTGCCAGCAGCAAAGGACAGGGCGTGAGTATTTCACCCCTCCACTTT.

The rearrangement joins TRBV29-1 to TRBJ1-2, with 9 bases identical to TRBD1. The CDR3 has 13 amino acids. In germline, CDR1 is SQVTM, CDR2 ANQGSEA. J gave up 6 bases and V 3 bases, and 5 bases lay outside the gene matches. CDR3: CSVEPGTGHGYTF. Written as DNA, the CDR3 is TGCAGCGTTGAGCCCGGGACAGGGCATGGCTACACCTTC.

This CDR3 reads CAWGDRVLETQYF. CDR3 nucleotide sequence: TGTGCCTGGGGAGACAGGGTCTTGGAGACCCAGTACTTC. The chain employs TRBV30 and TRBJ2-5; 7 bases line up with TRBD1. The CDR3 consists of 13 residues. CDR1 and CDR2 (germline): GTSNPN, SVGIG (reference sequence). Losses at the gene ends were 5 bases for V and 5 bases for J; bases not matched to a gene: 8.